A single sample is the source of the 3 T cell receptor beta chains below, sequenced in a study of T cells in Graves' hyperthyroidism and ophthalmopathy. Amplification yielded TCR beta CDR3 regions, with RNA transcripts as the source. The HTBI set primed first-round TCR CDR3 RT-PCR. TCRdb fed the multiplex PCR reads into MiXCR, producing one record per CDR3 protein. The sample lists about 560,000 distinct CDR3 sequences; roughly 17% were seen once. The sequencing input was blood. The receptors derive from a woman in her late teens or twenties with Graves' hyperthyroidism.

DNA for the CDR3: TGTGCCATCACCGGGGGCTCCCCCACAGATACGCAGTATTTT. Translating it yields CAITGGSPTDTQYF. The chain recombines TRBV10-3 with TRBJ2-3, with D perhaps being TRBD1 or TRBD2 (6 bases each). The CDR3 is 14 amino acids. CDR1 is ENHRY and CDR2 is SYGVKD in the germline V gene. V was clipped by 7 bases and J by 2 bases, with 13 bases between them.

V usage is TRBV12-3 or TRBV12-4 and J usage is TRBJ1-6, with D perhaps matching TRBD1 (6 bases). This CDR3 region has 14 residues. Trimming took off 4 bases at V and 7 bases at J, with 11 bases between the two ends. In DNA, the CDR3 is TGTGCCAGCAGTTCGCAGACAGGAAATTCACCCCTCCACTTT. This translates into CASSSQTGNSPLHF.

The CDR3 region has the DNA TGCGCCAGCAGCCCGGGACAGGGCGGGGACTATGGCTACACCTTC. It specifies CASSPGQGGDYGYTF. This chain connects TRBV5-1 to TRBJ1-2; 9 bases agree with TRBD1. This CDR3 spans 15 amino acids. With V trimmed by 4 bases and J by 3 bases, 7 bases remained unmatched. Per the germline V gene, CDR1 is SGHRS and CDR2 is YFSETQ.